The next 4 T cell receptor beta chains were all read from a single sample in a study of cytomegalovirus exposure and HLA in healthy donors. Researchers ran the PCR with 60 Vbeta and 13 Jbeta primers. Repertoires were generated with immunoSEQ multiplex PCR, while TCRdb's copy carries only in-frame clones and drops some. The sample consists of some 110,000 clones, about three quarters of them appearing once. The sample consisted of PBMCs. These TCRs come from a woman in her 50s in good health and CMV-seropositive.

The genes are TRBV30 and TRBJ1-4; D ambiguous. This CDR3 has 14 residues. Germline values: CDR1 GTSNPN, CDR2 SVGIG (reference sequence). Trimming removed 0 bases from V and 0 bases from J, with 5 bases in between. The CDR3 here is CAWSVLATNEKLFF. The CDR3, as DNA: TGTGCCTGGAGTGTACTCGCAACTAATGAAAAACTGTTTTTT. The whole variable domain, remainder taken from reference TRBV30 and TRBJ1-4, is SQTIHQWPATLVQPVGSPLSLECTVEGTSNPNLYWYRQAAGRGLQLLFYSVGIGQISSEVPQNLSASRPQDRQFILSSKKLLLSDSGFYLCAWSVLATNEKLFFGSGTQLSVL.

The chain uses TRBV4-1 and TRBJ2-1, with 11 nucleotides matching TRBD2. V was pared by 0 bases and J by 4 bases, with 5 bases of the junction left unmatched. CDR3 length: 17 amino acids. The germline CDR1 and CDR2 sequences are MGHRA and YSYEKL. The CDR3 here is CASSQDITSGGYNEQFF. The CDR3 DNA reads TGCGCCAGCAGCCAAGATATTACTAGCGGGGGATACAATGAGCAGTTCTTC.

This clone was found once. The chain uses TRBV7-2 and TRBJ1-1, with TRBD1 as a possible D gene (5 bases). This CDR3 region has 15 residues. From germline, CDR1 is SGHTA and CDR2 FQGNSA. Trimming left V 5 bases short and J 0 bases short, with 13 bases between. In nucleotides, the CDR3 is TGTGCCAGCAGCCCCCGGGGGGGAATGAACACTGAAGCTTTCTTT. This codes for CASSPRGGMNTEAFF.

The J gene is TRBJ1-5, the V gene TRBV29-1; a weak D match, TRBD1 (5 bases). The V end was cut by 4 bases, the J end by 1 base, with 8 bases between. The CDR3 runs to 13 residues. CDR1 and CDR2 from the germline V gene are SQVTM and ANQGSEA. The CDR3 spells CSVASGSNQPQHF. The CDR3 nucleotides read TGCAGCGTTGCATCAGGGAGCAATCAGCCCCAGCATTTT. Together with reference TRBV29-1 and TRBJ1-5, the CDR3 gives the full variable domain: SAVISQKPSRDICQRGTSLTIQCQVDSQVTMMFWYRQQPGQSLTLIATANQGSEATYESGFVIDKFPISRPNLTFSTLTVSNMSPEDSSIYLCSVASGSNQPQHFGDGTRLSIL.